The source of this T cell receptor (beta chain) is a study of cytomegalovirus exposure and HLA in healthy donors. At the level of the study: About 85 million unique TCR sequences came from HLA-typed donors in an early release. Points from the study as a whole: For cytomegalovirus status, the classifier reportedly gave diagnoses with high specificity and sensitivity. Cytomegalovirus-associated status was assigned to some 180 TCR beta chains.

Primers included in the PCR were 60 Vbeta and 13 Jbeta primers. TCRdb's table, derived via immunoSEQ multiplex PCR, lists solely in-frame clones and lacks some. The sample features tens of thousands of clones, with 5% in its top ten. A remark on this clone: Antigen unknown.

The CDR3 length is 13 residues. The V segment lost 7 bases and the J segment 6 bases; nucleotides outside the gene matches: 2. CDR1 ENHRY and CDR2 SYGVKD come from the germline V gene. The sample comprised PBMCs. The receptor's source is a woman aged 40 to 55 in good health and CMV-seropositive. The chain couples TRBV10-3 to TRBJ2-1; 11 bases map to TRBD1. CDR3 bases: TGTGCCATCACGGGGACAGGGGGCAATGAGCAGTTCTTC. It translates to CAITGTGGNEQFF.